This TCR beta chain was observed in a study of blood T cell repertoires in COVID-19. Study background: Specimens from acute and convalescent COVID-19 originated in the United States, Italy and Spain. In each case, the material was cDNA or gDNA derived from T cells, B-cell-depleted T cells, or PBMCs.

Germline values: CDR1 LNHDA, CDR2 SQIVND (reference sequence). V lost 7 bases to trimming and J lost 4 bases, with 12 bases between them. CDR3 length equals 13 residues. Original processing notes: Nucleated cell number was recorded as an estimate derived from reference gene primer amplification. Produced via immunoSEQ multiplex PCR; TCRdb's table is partial and in-frame only. V, J and clone size are those of that table, while D and trimming were read from the DNA. Here the sample spans about 110,000 clones, 88% being singletons. The TCR comes from a human donor in a cohort sampled during active COVID-19. Specimen: peripheral blood. The chain links TRBV19 to TRBJ2-3; a weak D match, TRBD2 (7 bases). This CDR3 reads CASMGGAADTQYF. The CDR3 coding sequence is TGTGCCAGTATGGGGGGGGCCGCAGATACGCAGTATTTT.